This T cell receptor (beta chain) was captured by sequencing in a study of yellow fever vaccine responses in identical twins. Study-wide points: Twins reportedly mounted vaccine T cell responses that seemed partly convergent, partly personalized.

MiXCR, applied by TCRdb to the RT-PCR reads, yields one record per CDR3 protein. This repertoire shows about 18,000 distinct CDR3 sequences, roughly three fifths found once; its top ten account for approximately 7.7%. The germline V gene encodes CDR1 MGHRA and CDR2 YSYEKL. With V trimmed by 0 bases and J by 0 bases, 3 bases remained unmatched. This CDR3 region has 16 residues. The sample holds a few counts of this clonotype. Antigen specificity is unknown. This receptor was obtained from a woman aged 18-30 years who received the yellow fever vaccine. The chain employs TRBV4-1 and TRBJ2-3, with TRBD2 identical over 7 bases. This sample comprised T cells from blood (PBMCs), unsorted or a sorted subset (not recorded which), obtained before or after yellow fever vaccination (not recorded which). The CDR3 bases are TGCGCCAGCAGCCAAGAAGCGGGAACTAGCACAGATACGCAGTATTTT. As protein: CASSQEAGTSTDTQYF.